Listed below are T cell receptor beta chains from one sample, sequenced in a study of T cell responses to AZD1222 COVID-19 vaccine. Clones were read by immunoSEQ multiplex PCR, and TCRdb kept only the in-frame ones, dropping some. The data hold around 130,000 clones, with about 93% observed a single time. The sample here was peripheral blood, taken on day 0 of AZD1222 vaccination. The receptors shown here come from an adult in good health. Each CDR3 is given with its conserved first and last residue. The D gene is left open where the match is weak. A clone size is listed for some rows: how often the clone was seen (once, few, many), or a class if it is expanded.

d_gene: TRBD1; v_gene: TRBV5-4; j_gene: TRBJ2-1; abundance: .; CDR3aa: CASSLGGQGAYNEQFF; CDR3nt: TGTGCCAGCAGCTTGGGGGGACAGGGGGCCTACAATGAGCAGTTCTTC
d_gene: .; v_gene: TRBV19; j_gene: TRBJ1-6; abundance: .; CDR3aa: CASSIVDGTNSPLHF; CDR3nt: TGTGCCAGTAGTATAGTGGACGGAACTAATTCACCCCTCCACTTT
d_gene: TRBD2; v_gene: TRBV18; j_gene: TRBJ2-1; abundance: .; CDR3aa: CASSATSGYYNEQFF; CDR3nt: TGTGCCAGCTCTGCCACTAGCGGCTACTACAATGAGCAGTTCTTC
d_gene: .; v_gene: TRBV18; j_gene: TRBJ2-1; abundance: once; CDR3aa: CASSPPLVNEQFF; CDR3nt: TGTGCCAGCTCACCACCGTTGGTAAATGAGCAGTTCTTC
d_gene: .; v_gene: TRBV7-6; j_gene: TRBJ2-2; abundance: .; CDR3aa: CASSPSRGGAGGELFF; CDR3nt: TGTGCCAGCAGCCCGTCCCGTGGGGGGGCTGGTGGGGAGCTGTTTTTT
d_gene: TRBD2; v_gene: TRBV18; j_gene: TRBJ2-7; abundance: .; CDR3aa: CASSPRAGSYEQYF; CDR3nt: TGTGCCAGCTCACCACGAGCGGGAAGCTACGAGCAGTACTTC
d_gene: TRBD2; v_gene: TRBV24-1; j_gene: TRBJ2-3; abundance: .; CDR3aa: CATSDRTSGRVSDTQYF; CDR3nt: TGTGCCACCAGTGATCGGACTAGCGGGAGGGTGTCAGATACGCAGTATTTT
d_gene: .; v_gene: TRBV19; j_gene: TRBJ2-1; abundance: .; CDR3aa: CASKGSGYNEQFF; CDR3nt: TGTGCCAGTAAGGGTAGCGGCTACAATGAGCAGTTCTTC
d_gene: .; v_gene: TRBV30; j_gene: TRBJ2-7; abundance: .; CDR3aa: CAWSNQVDEQYF; CDR3nt: TGTGCCTGGAGTAACCAGGTGGACGAGCAGTACTTC
d_gene: .; v_gene: TRBV15; j_gene: TRBJ2-7; abundance: .; CDR3aa: CATSREGRSYEQYF; CDR3nt: TGTGCCACCAGCAGGGAGGGACGGTCCTACGAGCAGTACTTC
d_gene: .; v_gene: TRBV3-1/TRBV3-2; j_gene: TRBJ2-7; abundance: .; CDR3aa: CASSHTGLGSWEQYF; CDR3nt: TGTGCCAGCAGCCATACGGGGTTGGGTTCTTGGGAGCAGTACTTC
d_gene: TRBD1; v_gene: TRBV7-3; j_gene: TRBJ1-5; abundance: once; CDR3aa: CASSLRQGDQPQHF; CDR3nt: TGTGCCAGCAGCCTACGACAGGGGGATCAGCCCCAGCATTTT
d_gene: .; v_gene: TRBV19; j_gene: TRBJ1-2; abundance: .; CDR3aa: CASNDGAGPDYGYTF; CDR3nt: TGTGCCAGTAATGATGGTGCGGGACCCGACTATGGCTACACCTTC
d_gene: TRBD1; v_gene: TRBV18; j_gene: TRBJ1-2; abundance: few; CDR3aa: CASSLRGLDGYTF; CDR3nt: TGTGCCAGCTCCCTTAGGGGGCTGGATGGCTACACCTTC
d_gene: .; v_gene: TRBV6-6; j_gene: TRBJ1-1; abundance: .; CDR3aa: CASRKPLATNTEAFF; CDR3nt: TGTGCCAGCAGAAAACCGTTGGCGACGAACACTGAAGCTTTCTTT
d_gene: .; v_gene: TRBV4-2; j_gene: TRBJ1-1; abundance: once; CDR3aa: CASSQGNTEAFF; CDR3nt: TGTGCCAGCAGCCAGGGGAACACTGAAGCTTTCTTT
d_gene: TRBD1; v_gene: TRBV7-2; j_gene: TRBJ1-2; abundance: .; CDR3aa: CASRLGQGPPGGYTF; CDR3nt: TGTGCCAGCAGACTCGGACAGGGGCCGCCGGGGGGCTACACCTTC